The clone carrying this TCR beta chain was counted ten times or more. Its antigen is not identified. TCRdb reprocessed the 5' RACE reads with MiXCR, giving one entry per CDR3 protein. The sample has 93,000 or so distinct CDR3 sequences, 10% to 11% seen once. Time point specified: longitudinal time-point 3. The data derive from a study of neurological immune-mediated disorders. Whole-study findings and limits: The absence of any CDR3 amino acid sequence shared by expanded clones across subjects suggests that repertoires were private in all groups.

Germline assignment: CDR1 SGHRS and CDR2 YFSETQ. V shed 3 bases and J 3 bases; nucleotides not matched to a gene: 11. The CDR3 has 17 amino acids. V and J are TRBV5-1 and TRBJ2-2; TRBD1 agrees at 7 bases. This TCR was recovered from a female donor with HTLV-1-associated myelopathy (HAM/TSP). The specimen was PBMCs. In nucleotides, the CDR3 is TGCGCCAGCAGCTCCCTACTTGGACAGGTAGACACCGGGGAGCTGTTTTTT. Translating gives CASSSLLGQVDTGELFF. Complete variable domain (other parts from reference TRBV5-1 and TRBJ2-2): KAGVTQTPRYLIKTRGQQVTLSCSPISGHRSVSWYQQTPGQGLQFLFEYFSETQRNKGNFPGRFSGRQFSNSRSEMNVSTLELGDSALYLCASSSLLGQVDTGELFFGEGSRLTVL.